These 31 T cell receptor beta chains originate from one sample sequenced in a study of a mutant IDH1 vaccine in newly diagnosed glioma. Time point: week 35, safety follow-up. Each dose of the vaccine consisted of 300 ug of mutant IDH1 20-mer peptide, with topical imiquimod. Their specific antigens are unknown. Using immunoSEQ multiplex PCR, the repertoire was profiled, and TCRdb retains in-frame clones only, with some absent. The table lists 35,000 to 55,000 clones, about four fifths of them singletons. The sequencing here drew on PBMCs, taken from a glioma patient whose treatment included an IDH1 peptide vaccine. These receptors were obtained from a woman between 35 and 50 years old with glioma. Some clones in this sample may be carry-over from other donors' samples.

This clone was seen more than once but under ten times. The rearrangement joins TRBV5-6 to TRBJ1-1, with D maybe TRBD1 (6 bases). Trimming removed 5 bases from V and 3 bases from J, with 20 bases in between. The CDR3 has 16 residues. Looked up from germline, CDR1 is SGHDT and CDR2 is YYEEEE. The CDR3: CASRQTGAGGDTEAFF. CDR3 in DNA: TGTGCCAGCAGGCAGACCGGGGCCGGGGGCGACACTGAAGCTTTCTTT.

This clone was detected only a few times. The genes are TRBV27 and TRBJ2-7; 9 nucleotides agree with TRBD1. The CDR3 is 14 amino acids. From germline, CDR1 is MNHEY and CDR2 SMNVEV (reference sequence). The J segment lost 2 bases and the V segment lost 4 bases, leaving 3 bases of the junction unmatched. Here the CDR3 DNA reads TGTGCCAGCAGTTCCGGGACAGGGCCCTACGAGCAGTACTTC. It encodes CASSSGTGPYEQYF.

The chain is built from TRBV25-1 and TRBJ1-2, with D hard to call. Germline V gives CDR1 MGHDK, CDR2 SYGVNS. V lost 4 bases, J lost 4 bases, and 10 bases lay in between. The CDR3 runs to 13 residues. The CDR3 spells CASSVQDSYGYTF. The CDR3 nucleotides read TGTGCCAGCAGTGTTCAGGATTCCTATGGCTACACCTTC.

CDR3 DNA sequence: TGTGCCACCAGCCCGACAGGGTCTGGAAACACCATATATTTT. Translation gives CATSPTGSGNTIYF. V usage is TRBV15 and J usage is TRBJ1-3; 7 bases agree with TRBD1. This CDR3 spans 14 amino acids. The germline V gene encodes CDR1 LNHNV and CDR2 YYDKDF (reference sequence). The V segment lost 5 bases and the J segment 1 base; nucleotides outside the gene matches: 2.

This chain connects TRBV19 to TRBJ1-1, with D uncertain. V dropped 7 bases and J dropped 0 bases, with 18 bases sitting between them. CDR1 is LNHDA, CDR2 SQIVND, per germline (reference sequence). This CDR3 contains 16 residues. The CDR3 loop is CASISLGQVLNTEAFF. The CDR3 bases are TGTGCCAGTATCTCGTTAGGGCAGGTTTTGAACACTGAAGCTTTCTTT.

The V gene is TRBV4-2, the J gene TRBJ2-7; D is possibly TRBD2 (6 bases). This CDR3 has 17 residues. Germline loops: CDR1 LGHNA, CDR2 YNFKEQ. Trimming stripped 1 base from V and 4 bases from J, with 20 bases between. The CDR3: CASSQGGVFGSNYEQYF. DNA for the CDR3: TGTGCCAGCAGCCAAGGCGGGGTTTTTGGCTCTAATTACGAGCAGTACTTC.

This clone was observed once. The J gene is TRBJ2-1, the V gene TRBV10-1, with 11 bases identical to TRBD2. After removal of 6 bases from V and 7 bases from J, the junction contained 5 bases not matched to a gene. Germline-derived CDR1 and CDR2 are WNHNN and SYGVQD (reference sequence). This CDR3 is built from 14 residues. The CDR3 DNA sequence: TGCGCCAGCAGCTCGACTAGCGGGAAAAATGAGCAGTTCTTC. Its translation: CASSSTSGKNEQFF.

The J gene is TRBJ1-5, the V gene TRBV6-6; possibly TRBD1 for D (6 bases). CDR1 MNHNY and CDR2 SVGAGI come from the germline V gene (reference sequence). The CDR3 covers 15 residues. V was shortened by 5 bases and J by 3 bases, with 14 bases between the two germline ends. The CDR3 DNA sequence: TGTGCCAGCAGTCGGGCCGACAGGACCAATCAGCCCCAGCATTTT. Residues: CASSRADRTNQPQHF.

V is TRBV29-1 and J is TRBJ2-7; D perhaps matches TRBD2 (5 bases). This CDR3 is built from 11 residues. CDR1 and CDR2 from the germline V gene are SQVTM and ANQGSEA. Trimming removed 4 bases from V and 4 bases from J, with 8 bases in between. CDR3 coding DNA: TGCAGCGTTGGCGAGGGTTACGAGCAGTACTTC. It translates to CSVGEGYEQYF.

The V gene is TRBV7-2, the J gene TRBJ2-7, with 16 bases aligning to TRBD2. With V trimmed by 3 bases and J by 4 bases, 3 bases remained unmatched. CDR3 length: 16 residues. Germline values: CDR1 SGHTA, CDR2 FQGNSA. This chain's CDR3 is CASSLGLAGGQYEQYF. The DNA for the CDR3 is TGTGCCAGCAGCTTGGGACTAGCGGGGGGGCAATACGAGCAGTACTTC.

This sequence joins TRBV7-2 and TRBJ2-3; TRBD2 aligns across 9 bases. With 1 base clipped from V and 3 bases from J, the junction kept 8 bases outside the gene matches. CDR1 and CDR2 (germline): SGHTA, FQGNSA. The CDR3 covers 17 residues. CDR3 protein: CASSLDGGGALTDTQYF. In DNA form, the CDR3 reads TGTGCCAGCAGCTTAGATGGCGGGGGGGCTTTAACAGATACGCAGTATTTT. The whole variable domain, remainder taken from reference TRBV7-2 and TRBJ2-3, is GAGVSQSPSNKVTEKGKDVELRCDPISGHTALYWYRQSLGQGLEFLIYFQGNSAPDKSGLPSDRFSAERTGGSVSTLTIQRTQQEDSAVYLCASSLDGGGALTDTQYFGPGTRLTVL.

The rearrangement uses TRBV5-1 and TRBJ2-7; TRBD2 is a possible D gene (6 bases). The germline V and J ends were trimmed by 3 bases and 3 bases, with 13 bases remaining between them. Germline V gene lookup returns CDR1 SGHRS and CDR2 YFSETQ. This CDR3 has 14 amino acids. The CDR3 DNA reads TGCGCCAGCAGCTGGGGGTGGCGGGGCTACGAGCAGTACTTC. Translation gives CASSWGWRGYEQYF. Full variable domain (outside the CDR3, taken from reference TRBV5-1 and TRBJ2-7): KAGVTQTPRYLIKTRGQQVTLSCSPISGHRSVSWYQQTPGQGLQFLFEYFSETQRNKGNFPGRFSGRQFSNSRSEMNVSTLELGDSALYLCASSWGWRGYEQYFGPGTRLTVT.

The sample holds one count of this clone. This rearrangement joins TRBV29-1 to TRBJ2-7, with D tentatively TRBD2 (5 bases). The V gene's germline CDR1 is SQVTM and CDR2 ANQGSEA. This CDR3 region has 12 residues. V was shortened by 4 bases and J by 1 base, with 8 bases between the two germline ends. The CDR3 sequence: CSVVSGSYEQYF. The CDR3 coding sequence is TGCAGCGTTGTGAGCGGTTCCTACGAGCAGTACTTC.

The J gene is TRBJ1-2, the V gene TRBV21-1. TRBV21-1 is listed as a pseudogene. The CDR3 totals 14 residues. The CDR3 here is CASSNIGTAYGYTF. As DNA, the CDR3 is TGTGCCAGCAGCAATATCGGGACCGCCTATGGCTACACCTTC.

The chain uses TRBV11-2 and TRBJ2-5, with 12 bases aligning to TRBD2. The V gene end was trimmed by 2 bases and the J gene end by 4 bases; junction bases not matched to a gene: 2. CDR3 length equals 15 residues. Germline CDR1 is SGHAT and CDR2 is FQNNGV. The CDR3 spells CASSLTSGRPETQYF. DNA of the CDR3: TGTGCCAGCAGCTTAACTAGCGGGAGGCCAGAGACCCAGTACTTC.

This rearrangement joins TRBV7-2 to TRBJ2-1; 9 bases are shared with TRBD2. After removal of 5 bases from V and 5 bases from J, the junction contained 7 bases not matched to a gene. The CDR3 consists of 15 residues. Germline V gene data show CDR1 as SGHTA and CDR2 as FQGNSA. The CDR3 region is CASSLTSGRHNEQFF. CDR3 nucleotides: TGTGCCAGCAGCCTCACTAGCGGGCGTCACAATGAGCAGTTCTTC.

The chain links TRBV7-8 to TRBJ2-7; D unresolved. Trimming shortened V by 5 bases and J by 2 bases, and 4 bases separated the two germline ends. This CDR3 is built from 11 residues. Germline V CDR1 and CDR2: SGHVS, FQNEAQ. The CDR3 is CASSAAYEQYF. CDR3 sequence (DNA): TGTGCCAGCAGCGCAGCCTACGAGCAGTACTTC. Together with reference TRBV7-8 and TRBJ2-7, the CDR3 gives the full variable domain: GAGVSQSPRYKVAKRGQDVALRCDPISGHVSLFWYQQALGQGPEFLTYFQNEAQLDKSGLPSDRFFAERPEGSVSTLKIQRTQQEDSAVYLCASSAAYEQYFGPGTRLTVT.

As DNA, the CDR3 is TGTGCCAGCAGCCAGCGCAGCGGGAGTGGCACAGATACGCAGTATTTT. It yields the protein CASSQRSGSGTDTQYF. The rearrangement uses TRBV4-2 and TRBJ2-3, with 8 bases matching TRBD2. The germline gives CDR1 LGHNA, CDR2 YNFKEQ. The CDR3 is made up of 16 amino acids. Unmatched junction bases numbered 6, after V lost 3 bases and J lost 1 base.

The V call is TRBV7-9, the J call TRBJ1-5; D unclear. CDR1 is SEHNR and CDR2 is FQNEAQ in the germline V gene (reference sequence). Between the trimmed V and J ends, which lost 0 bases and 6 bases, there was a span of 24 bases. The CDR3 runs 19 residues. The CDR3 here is CASSLASADQVGVVQPQHF. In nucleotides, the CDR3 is TGTGCCAGCAGCTTAGCGTCGGCTGATCAGGTTGGGGTGGTTCAGCCCCAGCATTTT. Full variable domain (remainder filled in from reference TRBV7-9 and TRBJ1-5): DTGVSQNPRHKITKRGQNVTFRCDPISEHNRLYWYRQTLGQGPEFLTYFQNEAQLEKSRLLSDRFSAERPKGSFSTLEIQRTEQGDSAMYLCASSLASADQVGVVQPQHFGDGTRLSIL.

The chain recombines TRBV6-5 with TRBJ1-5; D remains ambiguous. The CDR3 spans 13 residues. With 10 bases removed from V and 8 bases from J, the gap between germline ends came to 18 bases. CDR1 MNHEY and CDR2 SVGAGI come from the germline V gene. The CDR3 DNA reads TGTGCCACCGGAAGACCATCGAGGGAGCCCCAGCATTTT. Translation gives CATGRPSREPQHF.

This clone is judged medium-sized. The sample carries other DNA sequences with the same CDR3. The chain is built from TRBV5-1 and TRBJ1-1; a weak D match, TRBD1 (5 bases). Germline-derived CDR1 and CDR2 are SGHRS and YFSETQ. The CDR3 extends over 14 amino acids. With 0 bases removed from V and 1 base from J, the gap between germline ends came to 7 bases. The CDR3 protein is CASSLVGGNTEAFF. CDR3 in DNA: TGCGCCAGCAGCTTGGTGGGGGGGAACACTGAAGCTTTCTTT.

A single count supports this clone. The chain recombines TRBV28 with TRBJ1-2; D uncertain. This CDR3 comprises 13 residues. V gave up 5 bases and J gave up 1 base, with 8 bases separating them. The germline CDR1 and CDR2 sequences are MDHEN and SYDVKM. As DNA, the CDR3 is TGTGCCAGCAGTCCCGTGCTTAACTATGGCTACACCTTC. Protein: CASSPVLNYGYTF.

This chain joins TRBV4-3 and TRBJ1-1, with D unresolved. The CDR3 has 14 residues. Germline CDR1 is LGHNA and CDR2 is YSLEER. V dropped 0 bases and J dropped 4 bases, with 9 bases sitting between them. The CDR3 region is CASSQDSRSTEAFF. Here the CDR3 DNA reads TGCGCCAGCAGCCAAGACTCCCGGAGCACTGAAGCTTTCTTT.

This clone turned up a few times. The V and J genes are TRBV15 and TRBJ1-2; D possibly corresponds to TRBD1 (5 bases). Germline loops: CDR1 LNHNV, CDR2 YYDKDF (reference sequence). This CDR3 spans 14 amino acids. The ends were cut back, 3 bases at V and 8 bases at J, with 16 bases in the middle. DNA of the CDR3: TGTGCCACCAGCAGCAGTCGGGGGACCGGGGGCTACACCTTC. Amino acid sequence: CATSSSRGTGGYTF. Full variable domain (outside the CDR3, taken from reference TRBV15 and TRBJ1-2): DAMVIQNPRYQVTQFGKPVTLSCSQTLNHNVMYWYQQKSSQAPKLLFHYYDKDFNNEADTPDNFQSRRPNTSFCFLDIRSPGLGDTAMYLCATSSSRGTGGYTFGSGTRLTVV.

CDR3 sequence reads: CASSQDPYETGYYF. DNA for the CDR3: TGCGCCAGCAGCCAAGATCCCTACGAGACAGGTTATTACTTC. The chain couples TRBV4-3 to TRBJ2-7, with D possibly TRBD1 on 6 matching bases. The CDR3 totals 14 residues. Germline values: CDR1 LGHNA, CDR2 YSLEER. Trimming took 0 bases from V and 13 from J, leaving 19 bases between them.

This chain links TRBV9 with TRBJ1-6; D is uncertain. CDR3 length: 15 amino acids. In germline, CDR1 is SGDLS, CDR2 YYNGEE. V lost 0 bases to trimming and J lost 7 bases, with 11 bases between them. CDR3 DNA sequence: TGTGCCAGCAGCGTAGCTAGCCAGCCCAATTCACCCCTCCACTTT. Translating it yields CASSVASQPNSPLHF.

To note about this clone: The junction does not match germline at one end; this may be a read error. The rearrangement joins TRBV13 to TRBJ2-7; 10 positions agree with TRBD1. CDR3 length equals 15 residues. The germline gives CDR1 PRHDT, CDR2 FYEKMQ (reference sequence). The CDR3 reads CASSLGGTGEIKPNF. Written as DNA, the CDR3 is TGTGCCAGCAGCTTAGGGGGGACAGGGGAGATAAAGCCGAACTTC.

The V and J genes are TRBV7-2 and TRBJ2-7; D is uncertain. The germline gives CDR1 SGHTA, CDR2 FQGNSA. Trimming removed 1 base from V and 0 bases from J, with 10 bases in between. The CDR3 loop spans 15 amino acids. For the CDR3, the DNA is TGTGCCAGCAGCTTAGGTGCGTCAAGCTCCTACGAGCAGTACTTC. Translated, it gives CASSLGASSSYEQYF.

CDR3 DNA sequence: TGTGCCAGCAAAGCTGGAAGGAGCTCTGGAAACACCATATATTTT. This sequence encodes CASKAGRSSGNTIYF. V is TRBV27 and J is TRBJ1-3; D is unresolved. CDR1 is MNHEY, CDR2 SMNVEV, per germline (reference sequence). There are 15 residues in the CDR3. The V and J ends lost 7 bases and 0 bases respectively, with 13 bases between them.

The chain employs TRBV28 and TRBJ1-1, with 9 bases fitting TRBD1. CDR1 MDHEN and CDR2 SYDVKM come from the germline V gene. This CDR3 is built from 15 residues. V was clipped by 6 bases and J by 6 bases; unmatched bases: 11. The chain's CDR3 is CASSSPPGTGPEAFF. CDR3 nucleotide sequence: TGTGCCAGCAGCTCCCCCCCCGGGACAGGGCCTGAAGCTTTCTTT.

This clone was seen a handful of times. CDR3 sequence (DNA): TGTGCCAGCAGCTTAGCCACAGGGCGTTTGAGGGGATATGGCTACACCTTC. Encoded protein: CASSLATGRLRGYGYTF. V usage is TRBV7-2 and J usage is TRBJ1-2; D possibly corresponds to TRBD1 (6 bases). CDR1 and CDR2 from the germline V gene are SGHTA and FQGNSA. V was clipped by 0 bases and J by 5 bases, with 19 bases between them. The CDR3 loop spans 17 amino acids.